One and the same sample provided the 24 T cell receptor beta chains below, sequenced in a study of T cell responses to AZD1222 COVID-19 vaccine (dated by TCRdb to about 2021). The method behind the library was the immunoSEQ multiplex PCR assay. TCRdb provides this immuneACCESS table in a form limited to in-frame rearrangements. Some clones are lacking; in checked studies, under half of them reflect an unresolved V gene, and why the rest are absent is not known. The sample yields 110,000 or so clones; more than 70% were counted once. Clones ranked in the top ten supply approximately 15% of the sample. The intended sense of this specimen's time point label: baseline before first vaccination. This material consisted of peripheral blood, taken on day 0 of AZD1222 vaccination. All receptors come from an adult in good health.

This chain joins TRBV7-2 and TRBJ2-3, with D perhaps TRBD1 (5 bases). Trimming shortened V by 6 bases and J by 1 base, and 8 bases separated the two germline ends. CDR1 and CDR2 from the germline V gene are SGHTA and FQGNSA. The CDR3 has 13 residues. CDR3 protein: CASRGRGTDTQYF. As DNA, the CDR3 is TGTGCCAGCAGAGGCAGGGGCACAGATACGCAGTATTTT.

V gene TRBV2 combines with J gene TRBJ2-2; TRBD2 aligns across 8 bases. The CDR3 extends over 16 amino acids. The trim removed 1 base at V and 0 bases at J, leaving 1 base unmatched. Looked up from germline, CDR1 is SNHLY and CDR2 is FYNNEI. The CDR3 reads CASSEGGLANTGELFF. CDR3 in DNA: TGTGCCAGCAGTGAAGGGGGACTAGCGAACACCGGGGAGCTGTTTTTT.

The rearrangement links TRBV12-3 or TRBV12-4 to TRBJ2-1; unclear D gene. CDR3 length: 12 amino acids. The V end was cut by 8 bases, the J end by 14 bases, with 19 bases between. CDR3 residues: CASSTKPGPEFF. In DNA form, the CDR3 reads TGTGCCAGCTCCACTAAGCCGGGCCCTGAGTTCTTC.

The table lists this clone with a few counts. V is TRBV19 and J is TRBJ1-5; weak D call: TRBD1 (5 bases). This CDR3 contains 15 residues. Germline-derived CDR1 and CDR2 are LNHDA and SQIVND (reference sequence). V was cut by 7 bases and J by 2 bases, with 15 bases left in between. CDR3 loop: CASTRSQGGNQPQHF. The CDR3 nucleotides read TGTGCCAGTACCCGTTCCCAAGGGGGCAATCAGCCCCAGCATTTT.

The chain is built from TRBV10-1 and TRBJ2-7; D remains ambiguous. The germline V gene has CDR1 WNHNN and CDR2 SYGVQD (reference sequence). V was pared by 7 bases and J by 7 bases, with 11 bases between. This CDR3 is built from 11 residues. In DNA, the CDR3 is TGCGCCAGCATTCAGCATGGGGAGCAGTACTTC. This sequence encodes CASIQHGEQYF.

The V and J genes are TRBV6-5 and TRBJ1-4; D not certain. V was trimmed by 0 bases and J by 8 bases, leaving 13 bases between them. CDR1 and CDR2 (germline): MNHEY, SVGAGI. The CDR3 loop spans 15 amino acids. CDR3 loop: CASSYSIQTGEKLFF. In DNA, the CDR3 is TGTGCCAGCAGTTACTCGATCCAGACGGGGGAAAAACTGTTTTTT.

The J gene is TRBJ1-2, the V gene TRBV28, with a weak D call TRBD1 (6 bases). Trimming left V 7 bases short and J 8 bases short, with 14 bases between. This CDR3 is 12 amino acids long. Germline assignment: CDR1 MDHEN and CDR2 SYDVKM. DNA for the CDR3: TGTGCCAGCACCACCCCGGGGGGCGGCTACACCTTC. Protein product: CASTTPGGGYTF.

The genes are TRBV9 and TRBJ2-3; D possibly corresponds to TRBD2 (6 bases). Germline V gene lookup returns CDR1 SGDLS and CDR2 YYNGEE. The CDR3 consists of 15 residues. V lost 3 bases to trimming and J lost 0 bases, with 11 bases between them. The CDR3 nucleotides are TGTGCCAGCAGCGGGACTACCTATAGCACAGATACGCAGTATTTT. This translates into CASSGTTYSTDTQYF.

The sample holds a few counts of this clone. The chain carries TRBV9 and TRBJ2-7; the D gene is possibly TRBD1 (6 bases). V was pared by 0 bases and J by 1 base, with 11 bases between. Germline V lookup: CDR1 SGDLS, CDR2 YYNGEE. The CDR3 has 15 amino acids. Here the CDR3 DNA reads TGTGCCAGCAGCGTAGACCCCACAGGGTCCTACGAGCAGTACTTC. Amino acids: CASSVDPTGSYEQYF.

The chain joins TRBV5-1 to TRBJ2-1, with D possibly TRBD1 on 6 matching bases. The CDR3 has 16 amino acids. V lost 0 bases and J lost 5, with 15 bases in between. Germline lookup yields CDR1 SGHRS and CDR2 YFSETQ. The DNA of the CDR3 is TGCGCCAGCAGCTTGGTGGGCCAGGGGCGGAACAATGAGCAGTTCTTC. The encoded protein is CASSLVGQGRNNEQFF.

This rearrangement joins TRBV5-1 to TRBJ2-3; 8 bases fit TRBD2. Trimming cost V 0 bases and J 2 bases; bases outside gene matches: 17. This CDR3 has 20 amino acids. The germline V gene has CDR1 SGHRS and CDR2 YFSETQ. The CDR3 DNA follows: TGCGCCAGCAGCTTGGTCTTTCGTGGTGGTAGCGGGGCGACCACAGATACGCAGTATTTT. Translated: CASSLVFRGGSGATTDTQYF.

V usage is TRBV7-9 and J usage is TRBJ1-1; no clear D. This CDR3 is built from 14 residues. The germline V and J ends were trimmed by 2 bases and 4 bases, with 11 bases remaining between them. Germline CDR1 is SEHNR and CDR2 is FQNEAQ (reference sequence). The CDR3 coding sequence is TGTGCCAGCAGCTTAACCGGAATGAGCACTGAAGCTTTCTTT. It specifies CASSLTGMSTEAFF.

The chain is built from TRBV3-1 (or the pseudogene TRBV3-2) and TRBJ2-2, with D unclear. The CDR3 length is 14 residues. V gave up 7 bases and J gave up 2 bases, with 11 bases separating them. Germline-derived CDR1 and CDR2 are LGHDT and YNNKEL (reference sequence). The CDR3 is CASTRDKNTGELFF. The CDR3 bases are TGTGCCAGCACCCGCGACAAAAACACCGGGGAGCTGTTTTTT.

This clone has just one count. The chain carries TRBV6-5 and TRBJ2-5; perhaps TRBD2 as D (6 bases). CDR1 and CDR2 from the germline V gene are MNHEY and SVGAGI. V was pared by 2 bases and J by 7 bases, with 20 bases between. This CDR3 has 16 amino acids. CDR3 sequence reads: CASSYDAAGPRVTQYF. Written as DNA, the CDR3 is TGTGCCAGCAGTTACGATGCCGCGGGGCCGAGGGTGACCCAGTACTTC.

The chain combines TRBV7-9 with TRBJ1-5, with a tentative D call TRBD1 (5 bases). CDR3 size: 14 residues. The germline CDR1 and CDR2 sequences are SEHNR and FQNEAQ (reference sequence). The germline V and J ends were trimmed by 1 base and 9 bases, with 13 bases remaining between them. Here the CDR3 DNA reads TGTGCCAGCAGCTTAGGGGCAGCCCAGGGGCCCCAGCATTTT. It codes for CASSLGAAQGPQHF. Variable domain in full (rest from reference TRBV7-9 and TRBJ1-5): DTGVSQNPRHKITKRGQNVTFRCDPISEHNRLYWYRQTLGQGPEFLTYFQNEAQLEKSRLLSDRFSAERPKGSFSTLEIQRTEQGDSAMYLCASSLGAAQGPQHFGDGTRLSIL.

The V gene is TRBV20-1, the J gene TRBJ2-1; TRBD2 aligns across 8 bases. There are 15 residues in the CDR3. Germline CDR1 is DFQATT and CDR2 is SNEGSKA (reference sequence). J lost 9 bases, V lost 3 bases, and 13 bases had no gene match. CDR3 bases: TGCAGTGCTAGTGGGATAGCGGGAACACTGAGTGAGCAGTTCTTC. Protein sequence: CSASGIAGTLSEQFF.

The chain couples TRBV7-9 to TRBJ2-4; possible D gene TRBD1, 6 bases. The CDR3 runs 17 residues. Germline values: CDR1 SEHNR, CDR2 FQNEAQ (reference sequence). Between the trimmed V and J ends, which lost 1 base and 4 bases, there was a span of 17 bases. CDR3 loop: CASSLGSGQGSKNIQYF. For the CDR3, the DNA is TGTGCCAGCAGCTTAGGGTCGGGTCAGGGGTCGAAAAACATTCAGTACTTC.

The chain is built from TRBV6-2 or TRBV6-3 and TRBJ1-2; a weak D match, TRBD1 (5 bases). Germline V lookup: CDR1 MNHEY, CDR2 SVGEGT. The CDR3 extends over 15 amino acids. V lost 6 bases, J lost 4 bases, and 18 bases lay in between. The CDR3 nucleotides read TGTGCCAGCAGCGACCCGGGACTGCTACTCTATGGCTACACCTTC. Amino acid sequence: CASSDPGLLLYGYTF.

The V gene is TRBV18, the J gene TRBJ2-7, with TRBD1 as a possible D gene (5 bases). Germline lookup yields CDR1 KGHSH and CDR2 LQKENI. The V and J ends lost 6 bases and 5 bases respectively, with 17 bases between them. The CDR3 sequence is 14 residues long. In DNA form, the CDR3 reads TGTGCCAGCTCCCCAGGTAGGGGTGTCAACGAGCAGTACTTC. As protein: CASSPGRGVNEQYF.

The chain combines TRBV18 with TRBJ1-2; 10 bases map to TRBD1. V was pared by 9 bases and J by 6 bases, with 7 bases of the junction left unmatched. This CDR3 is 13 amino acids long. The V gene's germline CDR1 is KGHSH and CDR2 LQKENI. Here the CDR3 reads CASFRGTGDGYTF. The CDR3 DNA reads TGTGCCAGTTTTCGTGGGACAGGGGATGGCTACACCTTC.

The J gene is TRBJ2-1, the V gene TRBV3-1 (or the pseudogene TRBV3-2); 11 nucleotides match TRBD1. This CDR3 region has 16 residues. CDR1 and CDR2 (germline): LGHDT, YNNKEL (reference sequence). V was pared by 7 bases and J by 3 bases, with 8 bases of the junction left unmatched. The chain's CDR3 is CASTQGGTGGYNEQFF. The CDR3 nucleotides are TGTGCCAGCACCCAGGGAGGGACAGGGGGCTACAATGAGCAGTTCTTC.

The chain uses TRBV4-1 and TRBJ1-1; 7 bases are shared with TRBD1. Per germline, CDR1 MGHRA and CDR2 YSYEKL. With V trimmed by 4 bases and J by 0 bases, 5 bases remained unmatched. The CDR3 has 15 amino acids. The chain's CDR3 is CASSLSGGMNTEAFF. As DNA, the CDR3 is TGCGCCAGCAGCCTGTCAGGGGGGATGAACACTGAAGCTTTCTTT.

The CDR3: CASSLGGTLSYEQYF. The CDR3 DNA follows: TGCGCCAGCAGCTTGGGGGGGACACTCTCCTACGAGCAGTACTTC. This chain uses TRBV5-1 with TRBJ2-7; tentative D call: TRBD1 (6 bases). Trimming removed 0 bases from V and 0 bases from J, with 10 bases in between. Per the germline V gene, CDR1 is SGHRS and CDR2 is YFSETQ. The CDR3 runs to 15 residues.

The chain joins TRBV13 to TRBJ1-2; D ambiguous. Trimming took 1 base from V and 2 from J, leaving 17 bases between them. Germline-derived CDR1 and CDR2 are PRHDT and FYEKMQ (reference sequence). The CDR3 totals 17 residues. CDR3 in DNA: TGTGCCAGCAGCTTAGCCCAAGGAGGACTAGACAACTATGGCTACACCTTC. It is translated as CASSLAQGGLDNYGYTF.